The T cell receptor (beta chain) described here comes from a study of post-analysis software for immune sequencing data. Study overall: Courses of disease covered relapsing-remitting, secondary progressive and progressive-relapsing multiple sclerosis. Study-wide results and caveats: When compared against controls, multiple sclerosis patients showed significantly lower normalized Chao1 diversity. TRBV5-6, TRBV5-1 and TRBV20-1 were among about 5 TRBV segments more frequent in patients than controls.

The library was made from cDNA and included unique molecular identifiers. Using its own MiXCR run on the PCR reads, TCRdb lists one record per CDR3 protein. This table holds hundreds of thousands of distinct CDR3 sequences, about a third found once. As concerns this clonotype: The antigen is unknown.

This CDR3 region has 16 residues. Trimming left V 2 bases short and J 2 bases short, with 19 bases between. Germline assignment: CDR1 DFQATT and CDR2 SNEGSKA (reference sequence). The TCR comes from a girl aged 5 to 17 with multiple sclerosis. Sample: blood. The chain couples TRBV20-1 to TRBJ2-7; tentatively, D is TRBD1 or TRBD2 (5 bases each). The CDR3 DNA is TGCAGTGCTAGACGGGACCATGGTTTAAAACCCTACGAGCAGTACTTC. It yields the protein CSARRDHGLKPYEQYF.